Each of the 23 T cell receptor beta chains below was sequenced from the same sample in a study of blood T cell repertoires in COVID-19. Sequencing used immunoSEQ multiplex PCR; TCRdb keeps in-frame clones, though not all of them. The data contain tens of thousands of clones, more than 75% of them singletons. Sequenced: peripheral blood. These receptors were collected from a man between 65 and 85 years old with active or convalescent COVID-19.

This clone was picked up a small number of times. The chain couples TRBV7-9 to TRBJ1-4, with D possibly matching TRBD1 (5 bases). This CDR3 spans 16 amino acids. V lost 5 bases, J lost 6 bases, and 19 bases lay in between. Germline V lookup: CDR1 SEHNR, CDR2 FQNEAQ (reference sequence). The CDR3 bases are TGTGCCAGCAGCCCGCGGGGCGCGGGGCTGGATGAAAAACTGTTTTTT. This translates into CASSPRGAGLDEKLFF.

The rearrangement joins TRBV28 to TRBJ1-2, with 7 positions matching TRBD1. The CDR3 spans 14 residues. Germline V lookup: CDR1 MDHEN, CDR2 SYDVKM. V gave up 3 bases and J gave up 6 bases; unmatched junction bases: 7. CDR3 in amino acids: CASSFPGQADGYTF. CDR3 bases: TGTGCCAGCAGTTTCCCTGGACAGGCGGATGGCTACACCTTC.

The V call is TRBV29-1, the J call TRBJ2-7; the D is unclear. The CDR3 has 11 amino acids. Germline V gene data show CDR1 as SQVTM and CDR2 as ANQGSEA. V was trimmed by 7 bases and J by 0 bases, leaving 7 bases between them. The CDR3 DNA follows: TGCAGCGCGGAACACTCCTACGAGCAGTACTTC. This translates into CSAEHSYEQYF.

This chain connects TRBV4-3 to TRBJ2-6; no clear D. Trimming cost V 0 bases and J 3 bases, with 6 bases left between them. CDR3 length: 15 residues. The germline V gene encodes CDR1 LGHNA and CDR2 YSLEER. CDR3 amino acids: CASSQDILGANVLTF. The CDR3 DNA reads TGCGCCAGCAGCCAAGATATCCTTGGGGCCAACGTCCTGACTTTC.

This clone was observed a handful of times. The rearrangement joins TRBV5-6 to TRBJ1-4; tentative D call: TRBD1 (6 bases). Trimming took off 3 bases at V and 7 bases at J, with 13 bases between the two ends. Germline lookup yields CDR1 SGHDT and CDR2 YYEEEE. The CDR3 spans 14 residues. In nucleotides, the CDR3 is TGTGCCAGCAGCTACTTACAGGGCGCTGAAAAACTGTTTTTT. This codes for CASSYLQGAEKLFF.

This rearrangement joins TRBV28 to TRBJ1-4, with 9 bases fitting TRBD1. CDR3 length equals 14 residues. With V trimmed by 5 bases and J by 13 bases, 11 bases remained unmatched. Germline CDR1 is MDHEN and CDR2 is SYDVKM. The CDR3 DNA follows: TGTGCCAGCAGTAACAGGGGGCGCCGGGTCAGACTGTTTTTT. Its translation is CASSNRGRRVRLFF.

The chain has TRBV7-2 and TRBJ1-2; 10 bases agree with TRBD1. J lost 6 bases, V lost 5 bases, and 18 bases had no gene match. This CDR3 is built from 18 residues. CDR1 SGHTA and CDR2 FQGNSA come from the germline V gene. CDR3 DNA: TGTGCCAGCAGCCTGACAGGGGGCGCGGTAGGAAGGAGTGATGGCTACACCTTC. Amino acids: CASSLTGGAVGRSDGYTF.

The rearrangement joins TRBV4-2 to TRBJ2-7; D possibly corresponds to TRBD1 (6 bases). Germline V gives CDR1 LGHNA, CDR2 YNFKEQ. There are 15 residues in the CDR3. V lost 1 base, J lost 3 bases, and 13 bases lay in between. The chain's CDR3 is CASSQVGGESYEQYF. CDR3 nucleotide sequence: TGTGCCAGCAGCCAAGTAGGGGGAGAAAGCTACGAGCAGTACTTC.

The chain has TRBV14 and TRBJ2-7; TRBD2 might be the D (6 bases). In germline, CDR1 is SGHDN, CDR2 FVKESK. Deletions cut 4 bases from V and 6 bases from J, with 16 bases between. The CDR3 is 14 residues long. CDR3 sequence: CASSPVIRGSEQYF. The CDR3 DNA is TGTGCCAGCAGCCCTGTTATTCGGGGGAGCGAGCAGTACTTC.

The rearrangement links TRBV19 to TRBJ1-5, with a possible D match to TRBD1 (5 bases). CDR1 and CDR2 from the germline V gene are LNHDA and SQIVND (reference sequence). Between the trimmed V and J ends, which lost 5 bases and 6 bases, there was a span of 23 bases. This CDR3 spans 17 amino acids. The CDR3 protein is CASSPRASGAGGQPQHF. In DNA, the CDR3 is TGTGCCAGTAGTCCTCGAGCCTCCGGGGCCGGGGGTCAGCCCCAGCATTTT.

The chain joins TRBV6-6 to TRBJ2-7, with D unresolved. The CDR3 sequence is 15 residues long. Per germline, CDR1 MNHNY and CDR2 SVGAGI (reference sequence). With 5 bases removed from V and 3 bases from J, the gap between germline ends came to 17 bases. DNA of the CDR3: TGTGCCAGCAGTCCCAAGGCGAGGCACCACTACGAGCAGTACTTC. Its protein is CASSPKARHHYEQYF.

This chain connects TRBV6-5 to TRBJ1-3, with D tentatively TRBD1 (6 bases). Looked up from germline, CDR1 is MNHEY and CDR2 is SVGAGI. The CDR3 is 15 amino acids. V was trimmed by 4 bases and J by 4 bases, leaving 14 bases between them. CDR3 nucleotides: TGTGCCAGCAGTTTGGGACATATGTCAGGAAACACCATATATTTT. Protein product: CASSLGHMSGNTIYF.

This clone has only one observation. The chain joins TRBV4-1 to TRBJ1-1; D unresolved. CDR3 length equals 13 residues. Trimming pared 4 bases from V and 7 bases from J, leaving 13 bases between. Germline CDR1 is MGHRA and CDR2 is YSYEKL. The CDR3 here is CASSRLSTVEAFF. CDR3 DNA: TGCGCCAGCAGCCGACTAAGCACAGTTGAAGCTTTCTTT.

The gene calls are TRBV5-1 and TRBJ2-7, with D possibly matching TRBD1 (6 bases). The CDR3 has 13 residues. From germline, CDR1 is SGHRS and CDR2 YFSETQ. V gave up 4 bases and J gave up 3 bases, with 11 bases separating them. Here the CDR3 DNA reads TGCGCCAGCAGCCAATCACAGGGCTACGAGCAGTACTTC. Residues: CASSQSQGYEQYF. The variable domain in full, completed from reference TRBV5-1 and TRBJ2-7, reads KAGVTQTPRYLIKTRGQQVTLSCSPISGHRSVSWYQQTPGQGLQFLFEYFSETQRNKGNFPGRFSGRQFSNSRSEMNVSTLELGDSALYLCASSQSQGYEQYFGPGTRLTVT.

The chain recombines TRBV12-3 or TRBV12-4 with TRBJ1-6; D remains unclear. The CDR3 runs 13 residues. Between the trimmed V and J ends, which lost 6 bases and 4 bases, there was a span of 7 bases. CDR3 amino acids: CASRQLYNSPLHF. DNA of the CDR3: TGTGCCAGCAGACAGCTATATAATTCACCCCTCCACTTT.

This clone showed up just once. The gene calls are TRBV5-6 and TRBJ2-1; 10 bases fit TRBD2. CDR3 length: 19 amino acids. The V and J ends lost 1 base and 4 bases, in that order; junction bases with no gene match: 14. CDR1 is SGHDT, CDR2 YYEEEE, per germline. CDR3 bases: TGTGCCAGCAGCTTGTGGGGTGTGGCTAGCGGGAGTGGATACAATGAGCAGTTCTTC. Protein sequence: CASSLWGVASGSGYNEQFF.

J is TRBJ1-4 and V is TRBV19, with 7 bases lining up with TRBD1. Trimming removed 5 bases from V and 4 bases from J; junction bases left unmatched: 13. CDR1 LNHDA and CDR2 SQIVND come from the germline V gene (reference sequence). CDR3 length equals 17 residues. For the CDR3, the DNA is TGTGCCAGTAGTTCATACTCAACCGGGACAGTTAATGAAAAACTGTTTTTT. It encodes CASSSYSTGTVNEKLFF. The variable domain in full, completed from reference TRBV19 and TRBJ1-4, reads DGGITQSPKYLFRKEGQNVTLSCEQNLNHDAMYWYRQDPGQGLRLIYYSQIVNDFQKGDIAEGYSVSREKKESFPLTVTSAQKNPTAFYLCASSSYSTGTVNEKLFFGSGTQLSVL.

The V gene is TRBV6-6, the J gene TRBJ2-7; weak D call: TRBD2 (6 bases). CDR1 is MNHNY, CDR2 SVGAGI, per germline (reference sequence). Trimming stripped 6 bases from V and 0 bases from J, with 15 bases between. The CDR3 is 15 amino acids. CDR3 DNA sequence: TGTGCCAGCAGGGGAGGAACAGCGAGCTCCTACGAGCAGTACTTC. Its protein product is CASRGGTASSYEQYF.

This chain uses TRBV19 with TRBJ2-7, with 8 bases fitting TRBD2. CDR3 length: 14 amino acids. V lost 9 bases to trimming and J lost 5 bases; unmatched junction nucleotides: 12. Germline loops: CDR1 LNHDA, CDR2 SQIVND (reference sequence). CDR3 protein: CASEEYGGGNEQYF. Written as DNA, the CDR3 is TGTGCCAGCGAGGAATACGGGGGGGGAAACGAGCAGTACTTC. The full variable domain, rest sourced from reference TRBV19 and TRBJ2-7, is DGGITQSPKYLFRKEGQNVTLSCEQNLNHDAMYWYRQDPGQGLRLIYYSQIVNDFQKGDIAEGYSVSREKKESFPLTVTSAQKNPTAFYLCASEEYGGGNEQYFGPGTRLTVT.

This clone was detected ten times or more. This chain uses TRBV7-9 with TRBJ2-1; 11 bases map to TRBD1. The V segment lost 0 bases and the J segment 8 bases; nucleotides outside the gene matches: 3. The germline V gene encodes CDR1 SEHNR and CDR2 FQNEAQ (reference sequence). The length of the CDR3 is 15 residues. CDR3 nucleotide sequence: TGTGCCAGCAGCTTAGCTAGGGGACAGGGGGATGAGCAGTTCTTC. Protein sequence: CASSLARGQGDEQFF.

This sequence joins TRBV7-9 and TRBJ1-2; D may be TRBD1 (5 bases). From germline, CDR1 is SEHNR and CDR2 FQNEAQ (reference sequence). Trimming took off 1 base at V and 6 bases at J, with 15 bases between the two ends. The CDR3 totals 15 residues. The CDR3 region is CASSLDVGGGHGYTF. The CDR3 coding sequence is TGTGCCAGCAGCTTAGACGTCGGGGGTGGGCATGGCTACACCTTC.

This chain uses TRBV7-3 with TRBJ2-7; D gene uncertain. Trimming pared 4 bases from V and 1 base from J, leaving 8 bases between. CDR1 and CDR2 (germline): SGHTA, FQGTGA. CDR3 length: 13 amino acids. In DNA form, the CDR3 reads TGTGCCAGCAGCTCCGGAGTTTCCTACGAGCAGTACTTC. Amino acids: CASSSGVSYEQYF.

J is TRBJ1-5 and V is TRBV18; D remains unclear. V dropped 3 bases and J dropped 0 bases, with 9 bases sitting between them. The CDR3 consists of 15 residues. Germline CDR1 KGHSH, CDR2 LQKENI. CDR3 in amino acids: CASSPLPDSNQPQHF. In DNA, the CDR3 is TGTGCCAGCTCACCGCTGCCAGATAGCAATCAGCCCCAGCATTTT. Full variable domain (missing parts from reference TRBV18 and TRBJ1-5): NAGVMQNPRHLVRRRGQEARLRCSPMKGHSHVYWYRQLPEEGLKFMVYLQKENIIDESGMPKERFSAEFPKEGPSILRIQQVVRGDSAAYFCASSPLPDSNQPQHFGDGTRLSIL.